One sample yielded the 9 T cell receptor beta chains listed below, sequenced in a study of blood T cell repertoires in COVID-19. Profiling relied on immunoSEQ multiplex PCR, and the TCRdb table lists in-frame clones only, not all of them. The sample holds approximately 30,000 clones, around 88% seen once. The sequencing input was peripheral blood. These receptors all come from a human donor in a cohort sampled during active COVID-19.

The V gene is TRBV27, the J gene TRBJ2-5, with 7 bases fitting TRBD1. The germline V gene encodes CDR1 MNHEY and CDR2 SMNVEV (reference sequence). The CDR3 is made up of 13 amino acids. V was clipped by 10 bases and J by 5 bases; unmatched bases: 10. DNA of the CDR3: TGTGCCACCCGATTAGGGGGCCGGGAGACCCAGTACTTC. It specifies CATRLGGRETQYF.

The rearrangement links TRBV6-1 to TRBJ2-7; 7 nucleotides agree with TRBD2. V was pared by 2 bases and J by 4 bases, with 8 bases of the junction left unmatched. Per germline, CDR1 MNHNS and CDR2 SASEGT. The CDR3 runs to 15 residues. CDR3 DNA: TGTGCCAGCAGTGAAAGAGCGGGAAGAGGGTACGAGCAGTACTTC. This translates into CASSERAGRGYEQYF.

The V call is TRBV5-1, the J call TRBJ2-7; 8 bases are a match to TRBD1. Trimming at V came to 0 bases and at J to 2 bases, leaving 4 bases not matched to a gene. The length of the CDR3 is 15 residues. Per germline, CDR1 SGHRS and CDR2 YFSETQ. CDR3 region: CASSLVTGGTYEQYF. CDR3 bases: TGCGCCAGCAGCTTGGTAACAGGGGGGACCTACGAGCAGTACTTC.

The genes are TRBV28 and TRBJ2-7; D is uncertain. There are 15 residues in the CDR3. V dropped 6 bases and J dropped 0 bases, with 15 bases sitting between them. Germline V gene sequence: CDR1 MDHEN, CDR2 SYDVKM. CDR3 coding DNA: TGTGCCAGCAGCCCTCGTTTGGTTAGCTCCTACGAGCAGTACTTC. Amino acid sequence: CASSPRLVSSYEQYF.

The J gene is TRBJ1-2, the V gene TRBV14; no reliable D call. Per germline, CDR1 SGHDN and CDR2 FVKESK. This CDR3 has 15 residues. V lost 0 bases and J lost 8, with 16 bases in between. This CDR3 reads CASSQDGQATRGYTF. The CDR3 bases are TGTGCCAGCAGCCAAGATGGCCAGGCCACAAGGGGCTACACCTTC. Variable domain in full (rest from reference TRBV14 and TRBJ1-2): EAGVTQFPSHSVIEKGQTVTLRCDPISGHDNLYWYRRVMGKEIKFLLHFVKESKQDESGMPNNRFLAERTGGTYSTLKVQPAELEDSGVYFCASSQDGQATRGYTFGSGTRLTVV.

CDR3 sequence reads: CATFDRGSYEQYF. DNA of the CDR3: TGTGCCACCTTCGACAGGGGTTCTTACGAGCAGTACTTC. The V call is TRBV2, the J call TRBJ2-7; 8 nucleotides agree with TRBD1. This CDR3 has 13 amino acids. Germline V gives CDR1 SNHLY, CDR2 FYNNEI. With V trimmed by 10 bases and J by 4 bases, 9 bases remained unmatched. Drawing the rest from reference TRBV2 and TRBJ2-7, the complete variable domain is EPEVTQTPSHQVTQMGQEVILRCVPISNHLYFYWYRQILGQKVEFLVSFYNNEISEKSEIFDDQFSVERPDGSNFTLKIRSTKLEDSAMYFCATFDRGSYEQYFGPGTRLTVT.

V gene TRBV20-1 combines with J gene TRBJ2-2; D perhaps matches TRBD1 (6 bases). Trimming removed 5 bases from V and 8 bases from J, with 9 bases in between. The germline V gene has CDR1 DFQATT and CDR2 SNEGSKA (reference sequence). This CDR3 is 11 amino acids long. The CDR3 nucleotides are TGCAGTGCTCAGAGGGGGGGGGAGCTGTTTTTT. This encodes CSAQRGGELFF.

This clone was counted between two and nine times. This chain connects TRBV3-1 (or the pseudogene TRBV3-2) to TRBJ1-6; 11 nucleotides line up with TRBD1. The CDR3 runs to 17 residues. Germline V gene lookup returns CDR1 LGHDT and CDR2 YNNKEL (reference sequence). After removal of 4 bases from V and 5 bases from J, the junction contained 7 bases not matched to a gene. CDR3 DNA sequence: TGTGCCAGCAGCCCCCGAGGACAGGGGGCGGATAATTCACCCCTCCACTTT. Its protein product is CASSPRGQGADNSPLHF.

The chain couples TRBV10-2 to TRBJ2-1; 8 bases map to TRBD2. With 2 bases clipped from V and 0 bases from J, the junction kept 12 bases outside the gene matches. The CDR3 sequence is 19 residues long. Germline V gene lookup returns CDR1 WSHSY and CDR2 SAAADI. For the CDR3, the DNA is TGCGCCAGCAGTGAGGTGAGCGGGGGAGACCTTACCTCCTACAATGAGCAGTTCTTC. Its protein product is CASSEVSGGDLTSYNEQFF.